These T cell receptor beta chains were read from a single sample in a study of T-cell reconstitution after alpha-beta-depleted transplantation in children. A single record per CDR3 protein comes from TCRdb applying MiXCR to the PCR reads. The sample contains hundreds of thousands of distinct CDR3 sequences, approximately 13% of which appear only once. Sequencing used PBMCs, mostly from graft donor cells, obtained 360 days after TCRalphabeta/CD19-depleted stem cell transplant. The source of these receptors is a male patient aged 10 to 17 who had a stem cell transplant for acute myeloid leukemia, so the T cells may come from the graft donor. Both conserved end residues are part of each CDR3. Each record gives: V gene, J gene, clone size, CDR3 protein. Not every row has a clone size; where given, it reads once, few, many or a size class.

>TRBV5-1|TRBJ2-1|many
CASSSGQRGDNEQFF
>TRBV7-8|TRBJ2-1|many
CASSLPSGSNEQFF
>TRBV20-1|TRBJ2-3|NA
CSAAERKYTDTQYF
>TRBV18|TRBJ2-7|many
CASSPLRGARPEQYF
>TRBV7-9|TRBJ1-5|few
CASSLWDGILIGQPQHF
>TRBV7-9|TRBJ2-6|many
CASSSRSGGDGANVLTF
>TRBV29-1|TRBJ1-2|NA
CSVPKRGAWEGYTF
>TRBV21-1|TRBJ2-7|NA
CASSFKVETIKREQYF
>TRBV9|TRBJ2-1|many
CASSVRSTDSYNEQFF
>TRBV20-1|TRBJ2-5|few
CSARPGENSGETQYF
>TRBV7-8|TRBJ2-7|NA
CASSLVLRNYEQYF
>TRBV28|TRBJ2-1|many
CASKLLRRNEQFF
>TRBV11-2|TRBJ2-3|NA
CASSSLTSGASTDTQYF
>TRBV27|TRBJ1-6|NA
CASTRGAGTNSPLHF
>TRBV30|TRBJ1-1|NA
CAWGRRNTEAFF
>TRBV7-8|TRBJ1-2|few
CASSGTGIGGYTF
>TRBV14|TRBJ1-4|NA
CASSQGSEKLFF
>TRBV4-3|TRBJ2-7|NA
CASSQDQGALYLEQYF
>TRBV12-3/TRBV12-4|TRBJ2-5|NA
CASSLPLGGETQYF
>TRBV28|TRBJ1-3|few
CASSSRTVGNTIYF
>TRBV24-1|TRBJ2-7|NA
CATSDGTGFYEQYF
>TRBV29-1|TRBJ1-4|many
CSATAHRASNEKLFF
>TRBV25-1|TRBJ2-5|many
CASSEYSGETQYF
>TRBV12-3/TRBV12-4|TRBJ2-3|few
CATVRSGETTDTQYF
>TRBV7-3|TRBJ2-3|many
CASSLRTPDTQYF
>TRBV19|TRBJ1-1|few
CASSRWGSVNTEAFF